This entry lists 7 T cell receptor beta chains sequenced from one sample in a study of T cells in Graves' hyperthyroidism and ophthalmopathy. RNA transcripts gave rise to amplified TCR beta CDR3 regions. TCR CDR3 underwent first-round RT-PCR with the HTBI primer set. TCRdb used MiXCR to reprocess the multiplex PCR reads, holding one entry per CDR3 protein. The profile shows over 200,000 distinct CDR3 sequences, 15% to 20% of them singletons. Sequencing was done on a sample of blood. The receptors derive from a middle-aged man with Graves' hyperthyroidism.

Many counts were recorded for this clonotype. Its ends do not fully match the called genes, so a read error is possible. The rearrangement joins TRBV3-1 to TRBJ1-1; maybe TRBD1 (5 bases). This CDR3 is built from 13 residues. Germline V gene data show CDR1 as LGHDT and CDR2 as YNNKEL (reference sequence). CDR3 region: CASSQDFRAEGFF. The CDR3 region has the DNA TGTGCCAGCAGCCAAGATTTCAGGGCCGAAGGTTTCTTT.

The chain is built from TRBV28 and TRBJ1-1; unclear D gene. The germline CDR1 and CDR2 sequences are MDHEN and SYDVKM. V gave up 8 bases and J gave up 6 bases, with 19 bases separating them. This CDR3 has 14 residues. DNA for the CDR3: TGTGCCAGCGAGTTAGCAGGTGAGGATTCTGAAGCTTTCTTT. This gives the protein CASELAGEDSEAFF.

This clonotype was detected many times. V gene TRBV27 combines with J gene TRBJ2-7; no clear D gene. This CDR3 is built from 14 residues. Germline values: CDR1 MNHEY, CDR2 SMNVEV (reference sequence). V was shortened by 3 bases and J by 3 bases, with 12 bases between the two germline ends. The CDR3 here is CASSLLFGDYEQYF. DNA for the CDR3: TGTGCCAGCAGTTTGCTGTTCGGCGACTACGAGCAGTACTTC.

This clonotype was observed many times. The genes are TRBV27 and TRBJ2-7, with TRBD2 matching 7 bases. Per the germline V gene, CDR1 is MNHEY and CDR2 is SMNVEV (reference sequence). V dropped 6 bases and J dropped 8; count of bases not matched to a gene: 16. This CDR3 region has 15 residues. The CDR3 DNA is TGTGCCAGCAGACCCACCCTTGGGGGGGGGTCCAAGCAGTACTTC. Amino acids: CASRPTLGGGSKQYF.

There are many counts of this clonotype. The chain is built from TRBV2 and TRBJ2-1; D is uncertain. Trimming stripped 0 bases from V and 2 bases from J, with 8 bases between. The CDR3 length is 15 residues. Germline values: CDR1 SNHLY, CDR2 FYNNEI. CDR3 amino acids: CASSEAGRPYNEQFF. CDR3 nucleotide sequence: TGTGCCAGCAGTGAAGCGGGTCGGCCCTACAATGAGCAGTTCTTC.

The sample holds a few counts of this clonotype. This rearrangement joins TRBV7-2 to TRBJ2-1; D call uncertain. The CDR3 covers 12 residues. The germline CDR1 and CDR2 sequences are SGHTA and FQGNSA. The ends were cut back, 1 base at V and 8 bases at J, with 6 bases in the middle. The CDR3 DNA reads as TGTGCCAGCAGCTTAGATAGATATGAGCAGTTCTTC. Amino acids: CASSLDRYEQFF.

The table lists this clonotype with a few counts. The chain couples TRBV20-1 to TRBJ2-5, with 8 bases identical to TRBD2. The CDR3 covers 13 residues. The J segment lost 5 bases and the V segment lost 6 bases, leaving 8 bases of the junction unmatched. The germline V gene has CDR1 DFQATT and CDR2 SNEGSKA (reference sequence). As DNA, the CDR3 is TGCAGTGCGGGGAGGGGACTAGTGGAGACCCAGTACTTC. Encoded protein: CSAGRGLVETQYF.